This T cell receptor (beta chain) originates from a study of blood T cell repertoires in COVID-19. Per the germline V gene, CDR1 is SGHKS and CDR2 is YYEKEE (reference sequence). The V end was cut by 0 bases, the J end by 4 bases, with 16 bases between. The CDR3 spans 16 residues. Original methodology: Estimates of nucleated cell counts were drawn from the amplification of reference gene primers. TCRdb's table, derived via immunoSEQ multiplex PCR, lists solely in-frame clones and lacks some. V and J calls and clone size are copied from that table; D and trimming were computed from the DNA. The top ten clones hold approximately 24% of a sample with 25,000 to 30,000 clones, 83% of them seen once.

The sample comprised peripheral blood. The V gene is TRBV5-5, the J gene TRBJ2-5, with D possibly TRBD2 on 5 matching bases. This TCR was recovered from a human donor in a cohort sampled during active COVID-19. The CDR3 DNA follows: TGTGCCAGCAGCTTGGCCGCTGACGCCCGGGGAGAGACCCAGTACTTC. As protein: CASSLAADARGETQYF. The variable domain in full, with the rest retrieved from reference TRBV5-5 and TRBJ2-5, is DAGVTQSPTHLIKTRGQQVTLRCSPISGHKSVSWYQQVLGQGPQFIFQYYEKEERGRGNFPDRFSARQFPNYSSELNVNALLLGDSALYLCASSLAADARGETQYFGPGTRLLVL.